The rows below give T cell receptor beta chains drawn from one sample of a study of blood T cell repertoires in COVID-19. The protocol was immunoSEQ multiplex PCR, while the TCRdb copy is restricted to in-frame clones and leaves out a portion. The sample has roughly 97,000 clones, almost 85% seen once. The sample consisted of peripheral blood. Receptor source: a man in his 70s with acute or convalescent COVID-19. Each CDR3 is given with its conserved first and last residue. The D gene is left open where the match is weak.

v_call	j_call	d_call	cdr3_aa	cdr3_nt
TRBV7-9	TRBJ2-7	TRBD1	CASSSPGQGFDEQYF	TGTGCCAGCAGCTCCCCTGGACAGGGGTTCGACGAGCAGTACTTC
TRBV29-1	TRBJ2-7	.	CSVSWADKISYEQYF	TGCAGCGTCTCTTGGGCAGACAAAATCTCCTACGAGCAGTACTTC
TRBV19	TRBJ1-1	TRBD1	CASFDRGLRNTEAFF	TGTGCCAGTTTCGACAGGGGGTTGAGGAACACTGAAGCTTTCTTT
TRBV6-5	TRBJ1-2	TRBD1	CASRYRGGSTMSYTF	TGTGCCAGCAGGTACAGGGGCGGTAGCACTATGAGCTACACCTTC
TRBV30	TRBJ2-7	.	CAWERGGAYEQYF	TGTGCCTGGGAAAGGGGGGGTGCCTACGAGCAGTACTTC
TRBV18	TRBJ2-1	TRBD2	CASSPPLAGGGDEQFF	TGTGCCAGCTCACCACCTCTAGCGGGAGGCGGGGATGAGCAGTTCTTC
TRBV18	TRBJ1-5	TRBD1	CASSPTGENQPQHF	TGTGCCAGCTCACCGACAGGGGAAAATCAGCCCCAGCATTTT
TRBV20-1	TRBJ2-1	.	CVIAVNNEQFF	TGCGTTATAGCGGTAAACAATGAGCAGTTCTTC
TRBV18	TRBJ1-2	TRBD1	CASSPGQGSLGYGYTF	TGTGCCAGCTCACCAGGACAGGGGTCCCTAGGCTATGGCTACACCTTC
TRBV5-1	TRBJ2-2	.	CASSTTPGTNTGELFF	TGCGCCAGCAGCACGACCCCCGGGACAAACACCGGGGAGCTGTTTTTT